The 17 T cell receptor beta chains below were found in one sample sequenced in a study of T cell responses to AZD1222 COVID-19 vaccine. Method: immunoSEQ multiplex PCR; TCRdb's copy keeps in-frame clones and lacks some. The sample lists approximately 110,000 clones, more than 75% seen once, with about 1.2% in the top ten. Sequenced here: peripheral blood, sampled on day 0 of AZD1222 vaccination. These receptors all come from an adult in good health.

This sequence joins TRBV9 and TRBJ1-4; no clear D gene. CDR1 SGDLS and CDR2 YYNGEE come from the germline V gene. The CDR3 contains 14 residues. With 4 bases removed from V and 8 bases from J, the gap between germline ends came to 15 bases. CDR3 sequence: CASSPGGFEEKLFF. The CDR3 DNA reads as TGTGCCAGCAGCCCAGGCGGGTTTGAGGAAAAACTGTTTTTT.

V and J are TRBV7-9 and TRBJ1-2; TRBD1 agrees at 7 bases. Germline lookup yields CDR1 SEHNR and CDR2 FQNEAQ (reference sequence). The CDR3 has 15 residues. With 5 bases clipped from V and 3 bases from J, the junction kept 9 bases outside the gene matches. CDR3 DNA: TGTGCCAGCAGCCCGACAGGGAACCCGTACTATGGCTACACCTTC. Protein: CASSPTGNPYYGYTF.

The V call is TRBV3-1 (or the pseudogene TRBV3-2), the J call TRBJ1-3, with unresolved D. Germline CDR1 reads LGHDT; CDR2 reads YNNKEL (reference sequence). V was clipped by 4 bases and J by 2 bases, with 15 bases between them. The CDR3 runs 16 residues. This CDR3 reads CASSPPAAGAGNTIYF. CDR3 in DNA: TGTGCCAGCAGCCCCCCCGCGGCCGGGGCTGGAAACACCATATATTTT.

In nucleotides, the CDR3 is TGTGCCAGCAGCTCTTCGGGACAAACCTTTAGCAATCAGCCCCAGCATTTT. Protein: CASSSSGQTFSNQPQHF. This sequence joins TRBV7-2 and TRBJ1-5; D perhaps matches TRBD1 (6 bases). Germline CDR1 is SGHTA and CDR2 is FQGNSA. With 4 bases removed from V and 0 bases from J, the gap between germline ends came to 16 bases. The CDR3 length is 17 residues.

CDR3 amino acids: CASSYSVIPAGYGYTF. The CDR3 coding sequence is TGTGCCAGCAGTTACTCGGTCATACCGGCGGGCTATGGCTACACCTTC. The chain has TRBV6-2 or TRBV6-3 and TRBJ1-2; no definite D call. The CDR3 spans 16 residues. Germline loops: CDR1 MNHEY, CDR2 SVGEGT. Trimming pared 0 bases from V and 4 bases from J, leaving 15 bases between.

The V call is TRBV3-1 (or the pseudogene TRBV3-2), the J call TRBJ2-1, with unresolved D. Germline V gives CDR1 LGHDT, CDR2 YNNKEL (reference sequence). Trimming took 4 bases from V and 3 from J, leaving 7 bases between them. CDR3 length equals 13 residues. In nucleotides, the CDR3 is TGTGCCAGCAGCCTCCTCAACTACAATGAGCAGTTCTTC. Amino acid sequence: CASSLLNYNEQFF.

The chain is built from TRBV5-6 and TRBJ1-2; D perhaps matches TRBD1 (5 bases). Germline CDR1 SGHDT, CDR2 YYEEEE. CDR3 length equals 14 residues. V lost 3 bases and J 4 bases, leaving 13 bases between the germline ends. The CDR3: CASSSGAAGYGYTF. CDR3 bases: TGTGCCAGCAGCTCCGGGGCGGCGGGCTATGGCTACACCTTC.

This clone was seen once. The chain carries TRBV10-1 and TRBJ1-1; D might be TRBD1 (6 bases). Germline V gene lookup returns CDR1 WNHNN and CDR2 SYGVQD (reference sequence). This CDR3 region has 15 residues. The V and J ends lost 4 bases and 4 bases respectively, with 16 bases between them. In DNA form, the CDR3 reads TGCGCCAGCAGTGTCGGGGAGGGGGGCGGCACTGAAGCTTTCTTT. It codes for CASSVGEGGGTEAFF.

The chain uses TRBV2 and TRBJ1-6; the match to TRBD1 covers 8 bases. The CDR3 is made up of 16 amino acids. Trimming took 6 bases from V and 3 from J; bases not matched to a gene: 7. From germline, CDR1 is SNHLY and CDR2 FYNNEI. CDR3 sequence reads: CASRPQGASYNSPLHF. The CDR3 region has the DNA TGTGCCAGCAGGCCCCAGGGGGCCAGCTATAATTCACCCCTCCACTTT.

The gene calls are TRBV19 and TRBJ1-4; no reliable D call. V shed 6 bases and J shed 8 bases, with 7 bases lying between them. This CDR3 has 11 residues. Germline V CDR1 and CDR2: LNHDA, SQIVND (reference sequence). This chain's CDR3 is CASRVGEKLFF. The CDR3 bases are TGTGCCAGTAGAGTGGGCGAAAAACTGTTTTTT.

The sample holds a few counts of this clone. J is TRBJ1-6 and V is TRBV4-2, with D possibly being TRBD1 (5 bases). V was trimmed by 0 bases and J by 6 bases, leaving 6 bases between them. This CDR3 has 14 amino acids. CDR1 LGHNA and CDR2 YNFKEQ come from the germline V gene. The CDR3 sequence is CASSQDRVNSPLHF. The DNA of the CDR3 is TGTGCCAGCAGCCAAGACAGGGTTAATTCACCCCTCCACTTT.

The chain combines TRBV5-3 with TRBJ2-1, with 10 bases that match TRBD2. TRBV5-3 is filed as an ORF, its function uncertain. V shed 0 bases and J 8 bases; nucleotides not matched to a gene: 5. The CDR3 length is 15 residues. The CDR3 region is CARSLGSSGGHEQFF. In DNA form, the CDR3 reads TGTGCCAGAAGCTTGGGGTCTAGCGGGGGCCATGAGCAGTTCTTC.

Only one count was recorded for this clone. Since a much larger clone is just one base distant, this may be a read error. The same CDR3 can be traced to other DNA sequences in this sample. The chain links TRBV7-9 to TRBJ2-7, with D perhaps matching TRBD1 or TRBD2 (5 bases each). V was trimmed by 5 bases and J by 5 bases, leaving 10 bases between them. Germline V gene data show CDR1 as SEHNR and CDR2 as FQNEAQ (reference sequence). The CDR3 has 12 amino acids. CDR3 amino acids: CASSPGRDEQYF. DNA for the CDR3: TGTGCCAGCAGCCCAGGGCGGGACGAGCAGTACTTC. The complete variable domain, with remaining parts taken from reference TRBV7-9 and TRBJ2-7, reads DTGVSQNPRHKITKRGQNVTFRCDPISEHNRLYWYRQTLGQGPEFLTYFQNEAQLEKSRLLSDRFSAERPKGSFSTLEIQRTEQGDSAMYLCASSPGRDEQYFGPGTRLTVT.

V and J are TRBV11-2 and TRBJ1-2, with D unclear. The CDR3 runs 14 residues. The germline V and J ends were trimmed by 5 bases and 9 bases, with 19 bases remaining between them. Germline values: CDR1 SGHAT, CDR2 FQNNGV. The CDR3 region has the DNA TGTGCCAGCAGCCCTAACCCGAGCCAGAGTAGCTACACCTTC. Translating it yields CASSPNPSQSSYTF.

The CDR3 DNA reads TGCGCCAGCAGCTTGGGTGAGAGCACAGATACGCAGTATTTT. This encodes CASSLGESTDTQYF. This chain joins TRBV5-1 and TRBJ2-3; D uncertain. The germline CDR1 and CDR2 sequences are SGHRS and YFSETQ. V was shortened by 0 bases and J by 0 bases, with 5 bases between the two germline ends. The CDR3 is made up of 14 amino acids.

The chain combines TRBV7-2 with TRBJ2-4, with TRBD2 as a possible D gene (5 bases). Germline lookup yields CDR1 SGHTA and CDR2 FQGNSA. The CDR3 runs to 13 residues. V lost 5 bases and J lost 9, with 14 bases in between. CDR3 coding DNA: TGTGCCAGCAGCCCCCCGGGTCGGGGCATTCAGTACTTC. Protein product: CASSPPGRGIQYF. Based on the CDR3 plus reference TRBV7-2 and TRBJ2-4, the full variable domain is GAGVSQSPSNKVTEKGKDVELRCDPISGHTALYWYRQSLGQGLEFLIYFQGNSAPDKSGLPSDRFSAERTGGSVSTLTIQRTQQEDSAVYLCASSPPGRGIQYFGAGTRLSVL.

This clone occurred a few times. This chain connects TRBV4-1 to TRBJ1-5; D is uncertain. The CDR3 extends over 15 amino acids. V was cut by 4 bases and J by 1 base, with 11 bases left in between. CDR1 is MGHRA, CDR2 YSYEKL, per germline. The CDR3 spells CASSLLAESNQPQHF. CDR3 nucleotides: TGCGCCAGCAGCCTGTTGGCAGAAAGCAATCAGCCCCAGCATTTT.